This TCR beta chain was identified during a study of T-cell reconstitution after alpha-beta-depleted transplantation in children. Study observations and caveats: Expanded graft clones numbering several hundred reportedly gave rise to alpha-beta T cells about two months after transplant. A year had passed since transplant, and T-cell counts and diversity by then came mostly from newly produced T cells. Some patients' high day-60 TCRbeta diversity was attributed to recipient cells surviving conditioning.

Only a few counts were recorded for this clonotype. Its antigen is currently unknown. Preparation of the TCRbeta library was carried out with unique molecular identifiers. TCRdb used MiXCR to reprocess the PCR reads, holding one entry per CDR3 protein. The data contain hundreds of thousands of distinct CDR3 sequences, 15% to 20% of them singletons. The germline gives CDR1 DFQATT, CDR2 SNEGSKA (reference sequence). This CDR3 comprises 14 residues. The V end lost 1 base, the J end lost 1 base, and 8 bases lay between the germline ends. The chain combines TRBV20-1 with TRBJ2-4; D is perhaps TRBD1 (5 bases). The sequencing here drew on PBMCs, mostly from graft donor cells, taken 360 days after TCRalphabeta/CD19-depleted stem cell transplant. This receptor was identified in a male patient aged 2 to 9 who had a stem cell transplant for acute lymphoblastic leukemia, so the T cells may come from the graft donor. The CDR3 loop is CSARVQDAKNIQYF. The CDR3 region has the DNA TGCAGTGCTAGAGTACAGGACGCCAAAAACATTCAGTACTTC.